Following are 14 T cell receptor beta chains from one sample sequenced in a study of blood T cell repertoires in COVID-19. Using immunoSEQ multiplex PCR, the repertoire was profiled, and TCRdb retains in-frame clones only, with some absent. Of some 240,000 clones detected, 80% to 90% appear once; the ten largest clones hold 1.4%. Input material: peripheral blood. The receptors stem from a woman between 40 and 55 years old who had recovered from COVID-19.

The genes are TRBV11-2 and TRBJ2-7; weak D call: TRBD2 (5 bases). Per germline, CDR1 SGHAT and CDR2 FQNNGV. The CDR3 is 17 residues long. The V end lost 5 bases, the J end lost 6 bases, and 26 bases lay between the germline ends. Here the CDR3 reads CASSLPGQRKSPPEQYF. The CDR3 region has the DNA TGTGCCAGCAGCCTCCCGGGCCAGCGGAAATCTCCCCCCGAGCAGTACTTC.

The chain uses TRBV10-3 and TRBJ2-1, with TRBD1 matching over 7 bases. This CDR3 contains 15 residues. The V segment lost 6 bases and the J segment 3 bases; nucleotides outside the gene matches: 8. Germline V gene data show CDR1 as ENHRY and CDR2 as SYGVKD. The CDR3, as DNA: TGTGCCATCAGAGAGACAGGGATTAACTACAATGAGCAGTTCTTC. Translated, it gives CAIRETGINYNEQFF.

The chain combines TRBV3-1 (or the pseudogene TRBV3-2) with TRBJ1-6; 9 positions match TRBD1. The trim removed 4 bases at V and 9 bases at J, leaving 10 bases unmatched. Germline V gives CDR1 LGHDT, CDR2 YNNKEL (reference sequence). The CDR3 is 16 residues long. The CDR3 loop is CASSRRPGQGGSPLHF. CDR3 in DNA: TGTGCCAGCAGCCGCCGACCGGGACAGGGCGGTTCACCCCTCCACTTT.

The rearrangement uses TRBV13 and TRBJ2-3; the match to TRBD1 covers 10 bases. Trimming at V came to 0 bases and at J to 3 bases, leaving 6 bases not matched to a gene. The CDR3 sequence is 17 residues long. The V gene's germline CDR1 is PRHDT and CDR2 FYEKMQ (reference sequence). CDR3 in DNA: TGTGCCAGCAGCTTAGGCAAGACAGGGGGCGTTACAGATACGCAGTATTTT. Translation: CASSLGKTGGVTDTQYF.

This sequence joins TRBV19 and TRBJ2-4, with 12 bases fitting TRBD2. Germline-derived CDR1 and CDR2 are LNHDA and SQIVND (reference sequence). This CDR3 region has 15 residues. J gave up 5 bases and V 3 bases, and 2 bases lay outside the gene matches. The CDR3 nucleotides read TGTGCCAGTAGTATTGCTAGCGGGGGGGAAAACATTCAGTACTTC. Translated: CASSIASGGENIQYF.

The chain uses TRBV7-2 and TRBJ2-7; 10 bases are shared with TRBD2. V was clipped by 6 bases and J by 1 base; unmatched bases: 9. Germline V gene data show CDR1 as SGHTA and CDR2 as FQGNSA. The CDR3 spans 16 residues. The CDR3 region is CASSQTLLAGSYEQYF. The CDR3 coding sequence is TGTGCCAGCAGTCAAACCCTACTAGCGGGGTCCTACGAGCAGTACTTC. The full variable domain, with the rest looked up from reference TRBV7-2 and TRBJ2-7, is GAGVSQSPSNKVTEKGKDVELRCDPISGHTALYWYRQSLGQGLEFLIYFQGNSAPDKSGLPSDRFSAERTGGSVSTLTIQRTQQEDSAVYLCASSQTLLAGSYEQYFGPGTRLTVT.

The J gene is TRBJ1-5, the V gene TRBV10-3, with TRBD1 identical over 11 bases. Germline assignment: CDR1 ENHRY and CDR2 SYGVKD. The CDR3 is made up of 16 amino acids. Trimming at V came to 4 bases and at J to 4 bases, leaving 6 bases not matched to a gene. This CDR3 is CAISGSGTGGNQPQHF. CDR3 nucleotide sequence: TGTGCCATCAGTGGTTCCGGGACAGGGGGGAATCAGCCCCAGCATTTT.

The chain employs TRBV7-2 and TRBJ2-1; 9 positions match TRBD2. The germline gives CDR1 SGHTA, CDR2 FQGNSA. CDR3 length: 15 residues. V was pared by 2 bases and J by 7 bases, with 6 bases of the junction left unmatched. For the CDR3, the DNA is TGTGCCAGCAGCTTAACTCTAGCGGGGTATAATGAGCAGTTCTTC. It codes for CASSLTLAGYNEQFF.

The chain joins TRBV6-2 or TRBV6-3 to TRBJ1-2; D is ambiguous. This CDR3 has 12 residues. Between the trimmed V and J ends, which lost 4 bases and 4 bases, there was a span of 7 bases. Germline V gene lookup returns CDR1 MNHEY and CDR2 SVGEGT. The chain's CDR3 is CASSFSSYGYTF. CDR3 DNA: TGTGCCAGCAGTTTTTCGAGCTATGGCTACACCTTC.

This sequence joins TRBV6-5 and TRBJ1-6; the match to TRBD1 covers 8 bases. The CDR3 consists of 16 residues. V lost 0 bases to trimming and J lost 10 bases; unmatched junction nucleotides: 8. Germline CDR1 MNHEY, CDR2 SVGAGI. In nucleotides, the CDR3 is TGTGCCAGCAGTTACTCGTCAGACAGGGGTAGATCACCCCTCCACTTT. Translated: CASSYSSDRGRSPLHF.

The chain employs TRBV19 and TRBJ1-3; D is uncertain. CDR3 size: 15 residues. Germline V gives CDR1 LNHDA, CDR2 SQIVND (reference sequence). Trimming took 0 bases from V and 0 from J, leaving 6 bases between them. CDR3 nucleotides: TGTGCCAGTAGTATAGATGCGCTCTCTGGAAACACCATATATTTT. This codes for CASSIDALSGNTIYF.

The chain recombines TRBV28 with TRBJ1-6, with 9 bases that match TRBD1. Losses at the gene ends were 0 bases for V and 8 bases for J; bases not matched to a gene: 2. This CDR3 is 15 amino acids long. Germline V gives CDR1 MDHEN, CDR2 SYDVKM. CDR3 sequence reads: CASSLWDRGDSPLHF. Here the CDR3 DNA reads TGTGCCAGCAGTTTATGGGACAGGGGTGATTCACCCCTCCACTTT.

V gene TRBV7-2 combines with J gene TRBJ1-6; 9 bases fit TRBD1. Germline V gives CDR1 SGHTA, CDR2 FQGNSA. Trimming took 7 bases from V and 7 from J; bases not matched to a gene: 8. CDR3 length: 15 amino acids. CDR3: CASTSGQGANSPLHF. Written as DNA, the CDR3 is TGTGCCAGCACTTCGGGACAGGGTGCGAATTCACCCCTCCACTTT.

The chain is built from TRBV3-1 (or the pseudogene TRBV3-2) and TRBJ1-2, with a weak D call TRBD1 (6 bases). Trimming pared 0 bases from V and 6 bases from J, leaving 14 bases between. Germline V lookup: CDR1 LGHDT, CDR2 YNNKEL (reference sequence). The CDR3 covers 15 residues. The CDR3 sequence is CASSQENQGMNGYTF. CDR3 in DNA: TGTGCCAGCAGCCAAGAGAATCAGGGGATGAATGGCTACACCTTC.